A selection of T cell receptor beta chains follows, all from one sample in a study of molecular identifiers for immune sequencing clone quantification. MiXCR, run by TCRdb on the PCR reads, gives a single entry per CDR3 protein. The sample consists of more than 250,000 distinct CDR3 sequences, roughly a fifth of them appearing once. Sequencing input: naive CD8+ T cells from blood, with Jurkat cell RNA spiked in. The receptors here all came from a human donor in good health. Some libraries in this study had Jurkat cell RNA spiked in. Each CDR3 is given without its conserved first and last residue. Fields, in order: CDR3 protein, CDR3 length, V gene, J gene.

ASSFGGLAGGFSGTDTQY,18,TRBV7-2,TRBJ2-3
ASSRSGGRAGETQY,14,TRBV7-9,TRBJ2-5
ASSYQTGGWGTDTQY,15,TRBV27,TRBJ2-3
ASEVPSTDTQY,11,TRBV6-2/TRBV6-3,TRBJ2-3
AWSRASTDTQY,11,TRBV30,TRBJ2-3
SVQGGMDTGELF,12,TRBV29-1,TRBJ2-2
ASSISSAYEQY,11,TRBV19,TRBJ2-7
TSSEYGTGGSPLH,13,TRBV2,TRBJ1-6
ASSVGGAPPETQY,13,TRBV23-1,TRBJ2-5
ASSQGQGIDTQY,12,TRBV4-1,TRBJ2-3
ASSYDRGTDTQH,12,TRBV7-9,-
ASSQGSGTGTSPLH,14,TRBV4-3,TRBJ1-6
ASSFSGGPYEQY,12,TRBV7-2,TRBJ2-7
ASSRTDLNTEAF,12,TRBV4-3,TRBJ1-1
AGSTDHEKADTQY,13,TRBV12-3/TRBV12-4,TRBJ2-3
ASRLDPLGTSGSTDTQY,17,TRBV27,TRBJ2-3
ASRSDSGSGNTIY,13,TRBV6-5,TRBJ1-3
ASTYPGYNEQF,11,TRBV6-5,TRBJ2-1
ASSFGGNEQL,10,TRBV7-6,TRBJ2-7
ASSLGRLQVRTNTQY,15,TRBV28,TRBJ2-3
ASSVGSMKAEAF,12,TRBV4-3,TRBJ1-1
ASSQGVGTGGFQPQH,15,TRBV4-1,TRBJ1-5
ASSLTQGPGPGNTIY,15,TRBV7-9,TRBJ1-3
ASSYWTSGGTYEQY,14,TRBV7-2,TRBJ2-7
ASSHSGPRRHEQY,13,TRBV23-1,TRBJ2-7
ASSWGGPDYEQY,12,TRBV12-3/TRBV12-4,TRBJ2-7
SARKGASTAYSYEQY,15,TRBV20-1,TRBJ2-7
ASSLWETEAF,10,TRBV12-3/TRBV12-4,TRBJ1-1
ASSPPGLAKNIQY,13,TRBV18,TRBJ2-4
ASSEGGDFTDTRY,13,TRBV6-1,TRBJ2-3
ASSIDPRGVQPQH,13,TRBV19,TRBJ1-5
ASSSFVDANTEAF,13,TRBV7-9,TRBJ1-1
TGSPPEDRYNEQF,13,TRBV18,TRBJ2-1
ASSHLLGGPTDTQY,14,TRBV7-9,TRBJ2-3
ASSTQGPIDAQH,12,TRBV12-3/TRBV12-4,TRBJ1-5
ASSLTFPGLAGRTDTQY,17,TRBV27,TRBJ2-3
ASSYRGMGQGMNTEAF,16,TRBV6-5,TRBJ1-1
ASSQDSGGYYEQY,13,TRBV4-2,TRBJ2-7
ASSSAGTENTEAF,13,TRBV7-2,TRBJ1-1
ASSSFLLGNGDTQY,14,TRBV12-3/TRBV12-4,TRBJ2-3
ASSESPGDTQY,11,TRBV2,TRBJ2-3
ASSMSLVGGGTDTQY,15,TRBV7-8,TRBJ2-3
ASSPSTGITNQPQH,14,TRBV27,TRBJ1-5
ASSPAGGNQPQH,12,TRBV12-3/TRBV12-4,TRBJ1-5
ASRTQGGNQPQH,12,TRBV2,TRBJ1-5
ASNVVGAGELF,11,TRBV19,TRBJ2-2
ASSPETLYGYT,11,TRBV5-1,TRBJ1-2
ASSYSFVPESSYEQY,15,TRBV6-5,TRBJ2-7
SLTDGAGEQY,10,TRBV5-1,TRBJ2-7
ASSQEGFGVSEAF,13,TRBV4-1,TRBJ1-1
ASSEIGEGTDTQY,13,TRBV10-1,TRBJ2-3
ASSSGVSGNTTY,12,TRBV12-3/TRBV12-4,TRBJ1-3
ASSAGQAWYEQY,12,TRBV19,TRBJ2-7
ASSPRPAGNTIY,12,TRBV19,TRBJ1-3
ASSLVLTGTSEQY,13,TRBV7-9,TRBJ2-7